The source of this TCR beta chain is a study of blood T cell repertoires in COVID-19. Study information: From the United States, Italy and Spain came samples of acute and convalescent COVID-19.

The CDR3 sequence is 16 residues long. V lost 2 bases, J lost 2 bases, and 9 bases stayed unmatched. Germline lookup yields CDR1 SGHTA and CDR2 FQGTGA. Measured with immunoSEQ multiplex PCR; TCRdb has only the in-frame clones, and not every one. The sample includes approximately 170,000 clones, about 86% seen only once; the top ten take 9.5% to 13%. J is TRBJ2-7 and V is TRBV7-3, with 7 bases identical to TRBD2. The clonotype originates from a man between 65 and 85 years old with active or convalescent COVID-19. The sample was peripheral blood. The CDR3 DNA is TGTGCCAGCAGCTTAGCCCCGGGAGGCCTAACCTACGAGCAGTACTTC. Amino acids: CASSLAPGGLTYEQYF.